This T cell receptor (beta chain) was identified in a study of cytomegalovirus exposure and HLA in healthy donors. Across the whole study: A preliminary data release comprised roughly 85 million unique TCRs obtained from HLA-typed donors.

The primer mix had 60 Vbeta and 13 Jbeta primers. Per the original data handling: Later reanalysis found around 84 million unique TCR beta chains, around 9.9 million of them shared. The assay was immunoSEQ multiplex PCR, and TCRdb's table has in-frame clones only and misses some. V and J calls plus clone size are reproduced from that table; the DNA served to infer D and trimming. The data hold 210,000 or so clones, with 65% to 80% observed a single time. A note on this clone: Its antigen is still unknown.

CDR1 is LNHDA, CDR2 SQIVND, per germline (reference sequence). Trimming cost V 3 bases and J 2 bases, with 17 bases left between them. CDR3 size: 16 residues. Findings and limits, study-wide: It emerged from a later analysis that several of the most significant clusters appeared to be linked to common viral pathogens.

The receptor comes from a girl aged 2-10 years in good health and CMV-seronegative. Source material: PBMCs. The chain joins TRBV19 to TRBJ2-7, with D hard to call. The CDR3 sequence is CASSIGAAYGPYEQYF. Written as DNA, the CDR3 is TGTGCCAGTAGTATCGGTGCCGCATACGGTCCCTACGAGCAGTACTTC.